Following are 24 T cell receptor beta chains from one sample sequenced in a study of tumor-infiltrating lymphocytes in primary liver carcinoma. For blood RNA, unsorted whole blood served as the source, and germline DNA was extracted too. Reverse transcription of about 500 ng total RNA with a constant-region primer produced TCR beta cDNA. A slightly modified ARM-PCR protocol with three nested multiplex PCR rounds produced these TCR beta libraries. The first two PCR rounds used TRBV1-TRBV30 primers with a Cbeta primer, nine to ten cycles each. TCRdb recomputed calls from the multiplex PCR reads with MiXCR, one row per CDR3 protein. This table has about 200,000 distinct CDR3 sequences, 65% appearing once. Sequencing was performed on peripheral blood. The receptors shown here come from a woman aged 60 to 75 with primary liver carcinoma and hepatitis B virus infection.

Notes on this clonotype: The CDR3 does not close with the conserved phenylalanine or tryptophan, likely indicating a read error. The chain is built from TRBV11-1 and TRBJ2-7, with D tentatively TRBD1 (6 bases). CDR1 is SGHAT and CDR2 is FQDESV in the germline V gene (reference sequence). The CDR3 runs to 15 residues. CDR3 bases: TGCGCCAGCAGCTTATTAACCACAGGGTCCGACGACCAGTACTAC. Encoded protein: CASSLLTTGSDDQYY.

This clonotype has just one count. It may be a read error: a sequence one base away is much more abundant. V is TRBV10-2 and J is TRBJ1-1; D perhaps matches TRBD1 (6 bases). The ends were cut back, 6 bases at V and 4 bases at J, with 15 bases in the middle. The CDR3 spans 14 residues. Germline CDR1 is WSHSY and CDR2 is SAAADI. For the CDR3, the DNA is TGCGCCAGCAGGGAACAGGGTGTCGCCACTGAAGCTTTCTTT. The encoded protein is CASREQGVATEAFF.

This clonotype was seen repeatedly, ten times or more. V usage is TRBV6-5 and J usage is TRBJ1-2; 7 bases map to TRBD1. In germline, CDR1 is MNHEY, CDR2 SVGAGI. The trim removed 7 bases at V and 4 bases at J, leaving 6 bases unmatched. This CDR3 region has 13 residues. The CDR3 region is CASKRQGSYGYTF. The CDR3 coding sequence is TGTGCCAGCAAGCGACAGGGTTCCTATGGCTACACCTTC.

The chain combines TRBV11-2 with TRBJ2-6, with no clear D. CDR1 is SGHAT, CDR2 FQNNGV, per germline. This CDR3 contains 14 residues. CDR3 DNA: TGTGCTATCAGCTTAGGGCCAGGGGCCAACGTCCTGACTTTC. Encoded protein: CAISLGPGANVLTF.

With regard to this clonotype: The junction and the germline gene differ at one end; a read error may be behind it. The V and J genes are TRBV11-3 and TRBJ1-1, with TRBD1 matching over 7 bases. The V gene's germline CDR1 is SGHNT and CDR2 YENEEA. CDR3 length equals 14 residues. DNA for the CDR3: TGCGCCAGCAGCTTTAGGGGGCATTCAACTGAAGCTTTCTTT. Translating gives CASSFRGHSTEAFF.

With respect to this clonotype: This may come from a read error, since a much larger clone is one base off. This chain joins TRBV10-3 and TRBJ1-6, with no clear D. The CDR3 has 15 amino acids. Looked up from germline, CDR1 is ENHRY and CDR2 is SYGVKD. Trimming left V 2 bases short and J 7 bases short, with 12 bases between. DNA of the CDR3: TGTGCCATCAGTGAGGAAGCAACAGTCAATTCACCCCTCCACTTT. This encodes CAISEEATVNSPLHF.

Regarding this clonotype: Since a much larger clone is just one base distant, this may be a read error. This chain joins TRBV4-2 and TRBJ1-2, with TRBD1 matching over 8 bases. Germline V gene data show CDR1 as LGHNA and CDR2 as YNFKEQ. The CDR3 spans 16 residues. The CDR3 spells CAGSQDPGQGARGYTF. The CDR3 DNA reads TGTGCCGGCAGCCAAGATCCCGGGCAGGGGGCGCGTGGCTACACCTTC.

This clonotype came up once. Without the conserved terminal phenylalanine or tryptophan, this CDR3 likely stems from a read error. This CDR3 reads CASSLKTGDLRETQYV. In nucleotides, the CDR3 is TGTGCCAGCAGCTTGAAAACAGGGGATTTGAGGGAGACCCAGTACGTC. The chain carries TRBV5-6 and TRBJ2-5; the match to TRBD1 covers 7 bases. Germline assignment: CDR1 SGHDT and CDR2 YYEEEE. After removal of 1 base from V and 5 bases from J, the junction contained 11 bases not matched to a gene. The CDR3 runs to 16 residues.

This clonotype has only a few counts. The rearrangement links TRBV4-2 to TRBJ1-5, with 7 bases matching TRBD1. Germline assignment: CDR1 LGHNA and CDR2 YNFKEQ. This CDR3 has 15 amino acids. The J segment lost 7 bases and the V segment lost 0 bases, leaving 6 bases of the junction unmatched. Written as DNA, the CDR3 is TGTGCCAGCAGCCAAGACAGACAGGGTAGCCAGCCCCAGCATTTT. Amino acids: CASSQDRQGSQPQHF.

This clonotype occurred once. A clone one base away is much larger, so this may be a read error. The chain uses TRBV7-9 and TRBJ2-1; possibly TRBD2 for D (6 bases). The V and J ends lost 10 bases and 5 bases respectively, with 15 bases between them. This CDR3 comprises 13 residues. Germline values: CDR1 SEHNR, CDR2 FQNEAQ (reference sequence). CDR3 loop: CANTGGWHNEQFF. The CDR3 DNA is TGTGCCAACACCGGAGGGTGGCACAATGAGCAGTTCTTC.

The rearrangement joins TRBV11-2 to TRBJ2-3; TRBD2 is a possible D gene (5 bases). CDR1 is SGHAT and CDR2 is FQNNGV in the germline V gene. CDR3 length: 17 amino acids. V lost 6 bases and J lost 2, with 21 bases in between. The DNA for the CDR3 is TGTGCCAGCAGTTCAGATCACGGGAAGGGAAACACAGATACGCAGTATTTT. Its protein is CASSSDHGKGNTDTQYF.

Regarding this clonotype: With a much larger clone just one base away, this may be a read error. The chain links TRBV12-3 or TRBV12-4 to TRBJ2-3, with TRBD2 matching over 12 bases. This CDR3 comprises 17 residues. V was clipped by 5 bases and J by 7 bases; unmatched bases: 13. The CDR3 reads CASSPERTSGIGYTQYF. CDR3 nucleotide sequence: TGTGCCAGCAGTCCCGAAAGGACTAGCGGGATTGGGTATACGCAGTATTTT.

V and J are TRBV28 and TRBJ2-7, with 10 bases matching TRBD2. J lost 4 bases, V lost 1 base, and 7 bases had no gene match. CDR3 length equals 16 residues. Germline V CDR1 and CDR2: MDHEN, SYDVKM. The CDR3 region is CASSLFRTSGEYEQYF. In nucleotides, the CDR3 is TGTGCCAGCAGTTTATTCCGGACTAGCGGAGAATACGAGCAGTACTTC. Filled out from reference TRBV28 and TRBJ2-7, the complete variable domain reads DVKVTQSSRYLVKRTGEKVFLECVQDMDHENMFWYRQDPGLGLRLIYFSYDVKMKEKGDIPEGYSVSREKKERFSLILESASTNQTSMYLCASSLFRTSGEYEQYFGPGTRLTVT.

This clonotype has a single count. The CDR3 spells CASRLGTSAYNEQFF. The DNA for the CDR3 is TGTGCCAGTCGCTTAGGGACTAGCGCCTACAATGAGCAGTTCTTC. The V gene is TRBV11-2, the J gene TRBJ2-1; 10 nucleotides agree with TRBD2. This CDR3 comprises 15 residues. V shed 9 bases, J shed 2 bases, and the junction held 7 bases outside the gene matches. The germline V gene has CDR1 SGHAT and CDR2 FQNNGV.

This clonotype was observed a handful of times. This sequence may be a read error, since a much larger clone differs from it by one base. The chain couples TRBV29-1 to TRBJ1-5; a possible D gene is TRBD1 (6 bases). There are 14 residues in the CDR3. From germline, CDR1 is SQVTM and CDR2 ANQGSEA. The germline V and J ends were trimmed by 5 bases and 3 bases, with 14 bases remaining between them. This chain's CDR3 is CSVRIGGPNQPQHF. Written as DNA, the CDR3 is TGCAGCGTTAGGATAGGGGGACCCAATCAGCCCCAGCATTTT. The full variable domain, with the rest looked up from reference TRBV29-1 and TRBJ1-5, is SAVISQKPSRDICQRGTSLTIQCQVDSQVTMMFWYRQQPGQSLTLIATANQGSEATYESGFVIDKFPISRPNLTFSTLTVSNMSPEDSSIYLCSVRIGGPNQPQHFGDGTRLSIL.

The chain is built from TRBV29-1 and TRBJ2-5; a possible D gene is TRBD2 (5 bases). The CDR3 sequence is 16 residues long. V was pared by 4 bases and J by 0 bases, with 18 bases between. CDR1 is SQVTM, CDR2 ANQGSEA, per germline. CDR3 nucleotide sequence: TGCAGCGTTGCCCGCCTTTCCTCCGGGGACCAAGAGACCCAGTACTTC. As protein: CSVARLSSGDQETQYF.

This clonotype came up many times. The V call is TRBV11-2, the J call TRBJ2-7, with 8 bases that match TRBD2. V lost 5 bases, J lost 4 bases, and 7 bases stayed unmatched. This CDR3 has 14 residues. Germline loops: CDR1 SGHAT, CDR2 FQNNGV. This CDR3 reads CASSPGLAEYEQYF. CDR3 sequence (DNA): TGTGCCAGCAGCCCCGGACTAGCAGAATACGAGCAGTACTTC.

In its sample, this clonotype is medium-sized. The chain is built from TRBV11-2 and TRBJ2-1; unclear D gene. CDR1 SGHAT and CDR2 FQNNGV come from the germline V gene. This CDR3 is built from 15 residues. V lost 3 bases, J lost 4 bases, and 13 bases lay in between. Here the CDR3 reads CASSFLRRRYNEQFF. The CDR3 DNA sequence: TGTGCCAGCAGCTTTCTCCGGAGAAGGTACAATGAGCAGTTCTTC.

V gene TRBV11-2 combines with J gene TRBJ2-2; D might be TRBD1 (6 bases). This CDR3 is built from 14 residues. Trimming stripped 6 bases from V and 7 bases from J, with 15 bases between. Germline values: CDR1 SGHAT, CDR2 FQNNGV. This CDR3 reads CASSLLVRGGELFF. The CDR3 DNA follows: TGTGCCAGCAGTTTACTAGTCAGGGGCGGGGAGCTGTTTTTT.

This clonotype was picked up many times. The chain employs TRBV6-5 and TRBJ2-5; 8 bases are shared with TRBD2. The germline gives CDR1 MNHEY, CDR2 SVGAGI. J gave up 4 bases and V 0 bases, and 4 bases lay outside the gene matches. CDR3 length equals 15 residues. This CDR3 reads CASSYSSGSGETQYF. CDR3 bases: TGTGCCAGCAGTTACTCGAGCGGGAGCGGAGAGACCCAGTACTTC.

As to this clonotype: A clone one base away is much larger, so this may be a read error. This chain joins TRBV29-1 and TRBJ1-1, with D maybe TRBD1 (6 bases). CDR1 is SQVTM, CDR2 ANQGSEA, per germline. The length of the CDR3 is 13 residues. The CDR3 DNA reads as TGCAACGTTGTAGAACAGGGGAACACTGAAGCTTTCTTT. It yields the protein CNVVEQGNTEAFF.

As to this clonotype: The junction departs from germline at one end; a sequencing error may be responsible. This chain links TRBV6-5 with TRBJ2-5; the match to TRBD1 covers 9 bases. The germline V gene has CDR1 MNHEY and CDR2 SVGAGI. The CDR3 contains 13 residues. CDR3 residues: CAIRGQGGETQYF. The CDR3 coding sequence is TGTGCCATCAGGGGACAGGGTGGAGAGACCCAATACTTC.

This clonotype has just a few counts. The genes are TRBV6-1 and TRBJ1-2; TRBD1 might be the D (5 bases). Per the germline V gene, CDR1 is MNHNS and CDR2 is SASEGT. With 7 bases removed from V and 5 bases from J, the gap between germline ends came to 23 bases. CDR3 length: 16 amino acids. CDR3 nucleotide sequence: TGTGCCAGCATTAGTGACTTGGGGCCATGCGGTTATGGCTACACCTTC. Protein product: CASISDLGPCGYGYTF.

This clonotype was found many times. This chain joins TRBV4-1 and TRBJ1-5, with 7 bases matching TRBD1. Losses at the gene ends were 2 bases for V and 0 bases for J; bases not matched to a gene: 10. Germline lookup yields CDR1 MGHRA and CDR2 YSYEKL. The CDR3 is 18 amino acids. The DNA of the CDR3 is TGCGCCAGCAGCCAATTTAGACAGGGCTCTTATAGCAATCAGCCCCAGCATTTT. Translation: CASSQFRQGSYSNQPQHF.